These T cell receptor beta chains were read from a single sample in a study of monozygotic twins with inflammatory bowel disease. After re-calling the 5' RACE reads, TCRdb lists one entry per CDR3 protein, DNA absent. The specimen's table records 400,000 or so distinct CDR3 sequences. The specimen sequenced was blood. These receptors were taken from a human donor with ulcerative colitis or Crohn's disease, or a healthy co-twin of an affected twin (not recorded which). Each CDR3 is given with its conserved first and last residue.

j_call	v_call	cdr3_aa
TRBJ2-1	TRBV18	CASSPLTDPVLSYNEQFF
TRBJ2-5	TRBV11-2	CASSLDHGRQETQYF
TRBJ1-1	TRBV12-3/TRBV12-4	CASSPSGGSGTEAFF
TRBJ2-3	TRBV6-5	CASSSGGTDTQYF
TRBJ2-1	TRBV10-3	CAISEGLANNEQFF
TRBJ2-1	TRBV29-1	CSVVEDGQREQFF
TRBJ1-2	TRBV18	CASSPLQGVNYGYTF
TRBJ2-1	TRBV11-3	CASSPDGGSSYNEQFF
TRBJ1-4	TRBV7-9	CASSFGLKGGEMLFF
TRBJ1-1	TRBV18	CASSPLSTDTEAFF
TRBJ2-5	TRBV20-1	CSANAGKTQYF
TRBJ2-5	TRBV3-1	CASSLQGTQETQYF
TRBJ1-2	TRBV20-1	CSARPQTGYTF
TRBJ2-3	TRBV5-6	CASSRGGEKDTQYF
TRBJ1-2	TRBV7-2	CASSSTPGTFLSTF
TRBJ2-5	TRBV29-1	CSVSSPGGKTQYF
TRBJ2-5	TRBV7-2	CASSLRLAGGPETQYF
TRBJ2-7	TRBV24-1	CATSLQGAGARSYEQYF
TRBJ2-1	TRBV12-3/TRBV12-4	CASSIGYYNEQFF
TRBJ2-1	TRBV5-1	CASRPTTGTSVYEQFF
TRBJ2-1	TRBV4-1	CASSPSGSGASSYNEQFF
TRBJ1-1	TRBV7-2	CASSGTGGAGTEAFF
TRBJ2-2	TRBV20-1	CGATSKSSANTGELFF
TRBJ2-7	TRBV27	CASKIEASGSAVNF
TRBJ2-1	TRBV6-2/TRBV6-3	CASSLGQLTPNEQFF
TRBJ1-3	TRBV18	CASSPPGGFDSSGNTIYF
TRBJ2-1	TRBV7-2	CASSLGRTGGSGEQFF
TRBJ2-1	TRBV5-5	CASSFEAGHEQFF
TRBJ2-7	TRBV3-1	CASSQLYEQYF
TRBJ1-1	TRBV5-1	CASSLAPGEGNTEAFF
TRBJ2-1	TRBV30	CAWSVGSGDYNEQFF
TRBJ2-3	TRBV29-1	CSVKASGFSTDTQYF
TRBJ1-6	TRBV30	CAWSHPPSPLHF
TRBJ1-1	TRBV5-1	CASSLVGEMNTEAFF
TRBJ2-5	TRBV4-1	CASSQDPNSGGYRETQYF
TRBJ1-4	TRBV12-3/TRBV12-4	CASSSQGDRDEKLFF
TRBJ2-3	TRBV7-2	CASSPRAGLFTDTQYF
TRBJ2-3	TRBV7-9	CASSWEGGGGDTQYF
TRBJ2-2	TRBV5-1	CASSLAAANTGELFF
TRBJ2-2	TRBV5-4	CASSLLAGANTGELFF
TRBJ1-2	TRBV4-2	CASSTEGKGYTF
TRBJ1-1	TRBV29-1	CSVGQTNTEAFF